This T cell receptor (beta chain) originates from a study of regulatory T cells in long-lasting Graves disease. The time point: persistent/refractory GD, antithyroid drugs over 5 years with positive TRAb. PBMCs were the source of the RNA used for TCR sequencing. From an endocrinology department in Xi'an, China, came the patients. Building the TCR beta libraries relied on iRepertoire HTBI primers, and CDR3 regions underwent Arm-PCR. A single record per CDR3 protein comes from TCRdb applying MiXCR to the multiplex PCR reads. The sample lists 300,000 to 350,000 distinct CDR3 sequences, about 18% occurring once. There are 15 residues in the CDR3. Per the germline V gene, CDR1 is SGHNT and CDR2 is YYREEE (reference sequence). With 4 bases clipped from V and 2 bases from J, the junction kept 5 bases outside the gene matches.

The chain employs TRBV5-4 and TRBJ2-1; 8 nucleotides agree with TRBD2. This sequence was found in a female donor with Graves disease. Sample: peripheral blood mononuclear cells (PBMCs), taken when the disease was refractory, from a patient treated with antithyroid drugs. The DNA of the CDR3 is TGTGCCAGCAGCCTGGTAGCGGGGCCCTACAATGAGCAGTTCTTC. Translation gives CASSLVAGPYNEQFF.